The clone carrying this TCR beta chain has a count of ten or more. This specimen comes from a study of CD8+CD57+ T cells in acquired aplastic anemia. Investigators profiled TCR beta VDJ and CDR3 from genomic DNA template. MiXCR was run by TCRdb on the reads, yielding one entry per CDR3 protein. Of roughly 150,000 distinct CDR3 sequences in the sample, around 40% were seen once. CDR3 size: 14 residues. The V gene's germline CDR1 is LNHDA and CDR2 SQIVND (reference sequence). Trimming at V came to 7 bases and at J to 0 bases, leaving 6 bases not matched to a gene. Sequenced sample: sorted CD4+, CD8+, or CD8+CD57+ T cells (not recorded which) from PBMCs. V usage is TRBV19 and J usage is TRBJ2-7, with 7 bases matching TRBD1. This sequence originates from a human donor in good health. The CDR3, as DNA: TGTGCCAGTACTCGGACAGGCCTCTCCTACGAGCAGTACTTC. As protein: CASTRTGLSYEQYF.